The entry that follows covers one T cell receptor (beta chain) sequence. The antigen remains undetermined. The source of the sample is a study of OX40 agonist ivuxolimab in advanced cancers. General observations from the study: Dose levels from 0.1 to 3.0 mg/kg saw CD4+ and CD8+ blood T cells expand clonally by week 6.

The assay was immunoSEQ multiplex PCR, and TCRdb's table has in-frame clones only and misses some. Of around 100,000 clones detected, about 88% appear once; the ten largest clones hold approximately 0.35%. The V gene's germline CDR1 is LNHDA and CDR2 SQIVND (reference sequence). The germline V and J ends were trimmed by 2 bases and 0 bases, with 10 bases remaining between them. The CDR3 sequence is 15 residues long. This clonotype originated in an adult with an advanced solid tumor such as melanoma, head and neck, liver or kidney cancer. The chain is built from TRBV19 and TRBJ1-1; TRBD1 is a possible D gene (5 bases). Sample: CD4+ or CD8+ T cells sorted from blood, taken in a trial of the OX40 agonist ivuxolimab. DNA for the CDR3: TGTGCCAGTAGTATACAGGGTGGGTTGAACACTGAAGCTTTCTTT. Amino acid sequence: CASSIQGGLNTEAFF.